The 19 T cell receptor beta chains presented below share a single source sample, sequenced in a study of vaccination and CD4 T cells after COVID-19. Specified treatment: approximately 9-day PBMC culture with coronavirus spike peptide pools or control peptides (ViraFEST assay). Prior to the COVID-19 pandemic (2011-2018), the unexposed donor's CD4+ T cells were collected. Sequenced with the Oncomine TCR Beta short-read assay was DNA taken from cultured CD4+ T cells. TCRdb ran MiXCR on the PCR reads and lists one entry per CDR3 protein. The sample carries around 3,000 distinct CDR3 sequences, 25% to 30% recorded once. Their target antigens are unknown. The specimen sequenced was CD4+ T cells from blood, cultured in vitro. These receptors all stem from a human donor in good health.

CDR3 sequence: CAINRDSSVANYGYTF. The CDR3 nucleotides read TGTGCCATCAATCGGGACTCCTCGGTGGCTAACTATGGCTACACCTTC. The J gene is TRBJ1-2, the V gene TRBV10-3; D may be TRBD1 (5 bases). The V gene's germline CDR1 is ENHRY and CDR2 SYGVKD. The CDR3 spans 16 residues. The V and J ends lost 7 bases and 0 bases respectively, with 18 bases between them.

The rearrangement links TRBV7-9 to TRBJ2-7; D gene unclear. Trimming took off 1 base at V and 3 bases at J, with 4 bases between the two ends. Germline-derived CDR1 and CDR2 are SEHNR and FQNEAQ (reference sequence). The CDR3 is made up of 12 amino acids. The CDR3 reads CASSLGRYEQYF. The CDR3, as DNA: TGTGCCAGCAGCTTAGGTCGCTACGAGCAGTACTTC.

V is TRBV19 and J is TRBJ1-1, with a possible D match to TRBD1 (6 bases). The CDR3 is made up of 13 amino acids. The germline V gene encodes CDR1 LNHDA and CDR2 SQIVND (reference sequence). Trimming stripped 4 bases from V and 5 bases from J, with 11 bases between. The CDR3 coding sequence is TGTGCCAGTAGTACTGGGGGCAGGACTGAAGCTTTCTTT. Amino acid sequence: CASSTGGRTEAFF.

The rearrangement links TRBV25-1 to TRBJ2-4; a weak D match, TRBD2 (6 bases). This CDR3 is built from 11 residues. The V gene lost 4 bases and the J gene lost 9 bases, with 7 bases spanning the gap. Germline CDR1 is MGHDK and CDR2 is SYGVNS. The CDR3 protein is CASSAGGIQYF. For the CDR3, the DNA is TGTGCCAGCAGTGCCGGGGGCATTCAGTACTTC.

This clonotype was picked up a small number of times. V usage is TRBV7-2 and J usage is TRBJ2-5, with D uncertain. Germline V CDR1 and CDR2: SGHTA, FQGNSA. Trimming took 4 bases from V and 5 from J, leaving 5 bases between them. The CDR3 consists of 11 residues. The CDR3 DNA is TGTGCCAGCAGCTGGGCGGAGACCCAGTACTTC. Translation: CASSWAETQYF.

This clonotype has only a few counts. The junction does not match germline at one end; this may be a read error. The CDR3 is CASSESIVSDNEQFF. The CDR3 DNA reads TGCGCCAGCAGTGAGTCGATCGTCTCCGACAATGAGCAGTTCTTC. The V call is TRBV10-1, the J call TRBJ2-1; D is undetermined. Germline lookup yields CDR1 WNHNN and CDR2 SYGVQD (reference sequence). The CDR3 sequence is 15 residues long.

In nucleotides, the CDR3 is TGTGCCAGCAGCTGGGGGGGGCCCTACGAGCAGTACTTC. As protein: CASSWGGPYEQYF. The chain links TRBV5-8 to TRBJ2-7, with D tentatively TRBD2 (7 bases). V dropped 3 bases and J dropped 2 bases, with 9 bases sitting between them. Per the germline V gene, CDR1 is SGHTS and CDR2 is YDEGEE. There are 13 residues in the CDR3. Full variable domain (missing parts from reference TRBV5-8 and TRBJ2-7): EAGVTQSPTHLIKTRGQQATLRCSPISGHTSVYWYQQALGLGLQFLLWYDEGEERNRGNFPPRFSGRQFPNYSSELNVNALELEDSALYLCASSWGGPYEQYFGPGTRLTVT.

This clonotype has just a few counts. The rearrangement links TRBV7-6 to TRBJ2-1; TRBD1 agrees at 7 bases. Germline-derived CDR1 and CDR2 are SGHVS and FNYEAQ. The trim removed 5 bases at V and 4 bases at J, leaving 11 bases unmatched. The CDR3 runs to 16 residues. CDR3: CASSRAYRGPYNEQFF. CDR3 DNA: TGTGCCAGCAGCCGGGCATACAGGGGACCGTACAATGAGCAGTTCTTC. The whole variable domain, remainder taken from reference TRBV7-6 and TRBJ2-1, is GAGVSQSPRYKVTKRGQDVALRCDPISGHVSLYWYRQALGQGPEFLTYFNYEAQQDKSGLPNDRFSAERPEGSISTLTIQRTEQRDSAMYRCASSRAYRGPYNEQFFGPGTRLTVL.

This clonotype was seen only a few times. This chain links TRBV5-4 with TRBJ2-3; unclear D gene. CDR3 length: 13 amino acids. Germline values: CDR1 SGHNT, CDR2 YYREEE (reference sequence). Between the trimmed V and J ends, which lost 0 bases and 4 bases, there was a span of 6 bases. The CDR3, as DNA: TGTGCCAGCAGCTTGGGTCTTGCAGATACGCAGTATTTT. This gives the protein CASSLGLADTQYF.

The rearrangement uses TRBV23-1 and TRBJ2-5, with TRBD2 identical over 7 bases. TRBV23-1 is flagged as an ORF with uncertain function. Trimming removed 4 bases from V and 3 bases from J; junction bases left unmatched: 17. This CDR3 has 18 residues. DNA of the CDR3: TGCGCCAGCAGTCGCAAGGGCGGGAGACGGGGCAGGAAAGAGACCCAGTACTTC. It encodes CASSRKGGRRGRKETQYF.

The chain couples TRBV6-1 to TRBJ2-5; D possibly corresponds to TRBD1 (5 bases). V lost 8 bases and J 4 bases, leaving 14 bases between the germline ends. The CDR3 totals 13 residues. CDR1 and CDR2 (germline): MNHNS, SASEGT. In DNA, the CDR3 is TGTGCCAGCGGGGCAGACACGACAGAGACCCAGTACTTC. Protein sequence: CASGADTTETQYF.

This clonotype was counted only a few times. The rearrangement uses TRBV18 and TRBJ1-1; D not certain. V lost 3 bases and J lost 5, with 13 bases in between. The germline gives CDR1 KGHSH, CDR2 LQKENI. This CDR3 has 14 residues. The CDR3 DNA reads as TGTGCCAGCTCACCGATAGGCGGGCCTACTGAAGCTTTCTTT. Protein sequence: CASSPIGGPTEAFF.

In this sample, this clonotype turned up a few times. This sequence joins TRBV28 and TRBJ1-2; perhaps TRBD1 as D (6 bases). CDR3 length equals 13 residues. Germline values: CDR1 MDHEN, CDR2 SYDVKM. Trimming took 1 base from V and 6 from J, leaving 9 bases between them. The CDR3: CASSLSGVDGYTF. The CDR3 DNA is TGTGCCAGCAGTTTATCAGGGGTTGATGGCTACACCTTC.

The chain is built from TRBV19 and TRBJ2-1; tentative D call: TRBD1 (5 bases). Germline CDR1 is LNHDA and CDR2 is SQIVND (reference sequence). Trimming removed 3 bases at V and 9 bases at J, with 15 bases between. This CDR3 region has 14 residues. CDR3 in amino acids: CASSIGARFGEQFF. DNA for the CDR3: TGTGCCAGTAGTATTGGGGCGCGTTTTGGTGAGCAGTTCTTC.

This clonotype has just a few counts. The chain is built from TRBV12-1 and TRBJ1-2. TRBV12-1 is a recognized pseudogene. This CDR3 spans 16 amino acids. In DNA form, the CDR3 reads TGTGCCAGCAGCTTTGGGGGATCTAACACTAACTATGGCTACACCTTC. This translates into CASSFGGSNTNYGYTF.

This clonotype has more than one count but fewer than ten. This rearrangement joins TRBV6-1 to TRBJ2-6; 9 positions agree with TRBD1. The CDR3 has 18 residues. With 4 bases clipped from V and 2 bases from J, the junction kept 9 bases outside the gene matches. Germline V gene sequence: CDR1 MNHNS, CDR2 SASEGT. The DNA for the CDR3 is TGTGCCAGCAGTGCATCCGGGACAGGGAAGGCTGGGGCCAACGTCCTGACTTTC. This translates into CASSASGTGKAGANVLTF.

The chain carries TRBV7-2 and TRBJ2-3; 15 bases map to TRBD2. CDR1 is SGHTA and CDR2 is FQGNSA in the germline V gene. V shed 6 bases, J shed 6 bases, and the junction held 7 bases outside the gene matches. The CDR3 contains 16 residues. CDR3 loop: CASSPGTSGGSDTQYF. The CDR3 bases are TGTGCCAGCAGTCCCGGGACTAGCGGGGGGTCGGATACGCAGTATTTT.

V gene TRBV7-2 combines with J gene TRBJ1-1; the D is unclear. Germline-derived CDR1 and CDR2 are SGHTA and FQGNSA. V was cut by 4 bases and J by 0 bases, with 6 bases left in between. The CDR3 is made up of 13 amino acids. In DNA form, the CDR3 reads TGTGCCAGCAGCTCCTGGGTGAACACTGAAGCTTTCTTT. Amino acid sequence: CASSSWVNTEAFF.

This clonotype turned up a few times. The CDR3 region is CASSLGTDYGYTF. CDR3 sequence (DNA): TGTGCCAGCAGCTTGGGGACAGACTATGGCTACACCTTC. The gene calls are TRBV11-2 and TRBJ1-2; 7 nucleotides line up with TRBD1. V trimming: 3 bases; J trimming: 3 bases; junction bases outside the gene matches: 1. The CDR3 consists of 13 residues. Germline V gene data show CDR1 as SGHAT and CDR2 as FQNNGV.